This T cell receptor beta chain came from a study of T cells in Graves' hyperthyroidism and ophthalmopathy. Whole-study findings and limits: A model of 13 V-J pairs discriminated ophthalmopathy from stable hyperthyroidism.

The TCR beta CDR3 regions underwent amplification using RNA transcripts as the source. First-round RT-PCR targeting the TCR CDR3 was performed with the HTBI primer set. TCRdb re-called the multiplex PCR reads with MiXCR, one entry per CDR3 protein. The sample carries roughly 510,000 distinct CDR3 sequences, 46% recorded once. The CDR3 is made up of 13 amino acids. In germline, CDR1 is MNHNY, CDR2 SVGAGI (reference sequence). Trimming took off 5 bases at V and 4 bases at J, with 11 bases between the two ends. As concerns this clonotype: The antigen remains unidentified.

The chain carries TRBV6-6 and TRBJ1-1; D not resolved. The TCR originated in an adult woman with Graves' disease, either hyperthyroidism or ophthalmopathy (not recorded which). The sequenced sample was peripheral blood or thyroid tissue (not recorded which). The CDR3 nucleotides are TGTGCCAGCAGTCCCGAGACGGGCACTGAAGCTTTCTTT. Its protein is CASSPETGTEAFF.